The 22 T cell receptor beta chains presented below share a single source sample, sequenced in a study of spatial heterogeneity in lung cancer. Time point described: blood at routine non-recurrence follow-up after resection. MiXCR, applied by TCRdb to the 5' RACE reads, yields one record per CDR3 protein. The sample carries tens of thousands of distinct CDR3 sequences, over 9.5% recorded once. Specimen: PBMCs, collected at follow-up. The origin of the receptors is a female donor with early-stage non-small cell lung cancer.

This clonotype turned up a few times. The chain joins TRBV4-2 to TRBJ2-1, with 8 bases matching TRBD2. Germline lookup yields CDR1 LGHNA and CDR2 YNFKEQ. The V gene end was trimmed by 1 base and the J gene end by 2 bases; junction bases not matched to a gene: 1. This CDR3 is built from 15 residues. This CDR3 is CASSQVGGAYNEQFF. CDR3 in DNA: TGTGCCAGCAGCCAAGTCGGGGGGGCCTACAATGAGCAGTTCTTC.

Ten or more counts support this clonotype. This chain connects TRBV9 to TRBJ2-2; 10 bases match TRBD2. Germline V gene lookup returns CDR1 SGDLS and CDR2 YYNGEE. CDR3 length: 19 residues. V shed 2 bases and J 0 bases; nucleotides not matched to a gene: 10. DNA for the CDR3: TGTGCCAGCAGCGTTGGGCTAGCGGGGGAGGGCACGAACACCGGGGAGCTGTTTTTT. Its protein product is CASSVGLAGEGTNTGELFF. The full variable domain, with the rest looked up from reference TRBV9 and TRBJ2-2, is DSGVTQTPKHLITATGQRVTLRCSPRSGDLSVYWYQQSLDQGLQFLIQYYNGEERAKGNILERFSAQQFPDLHSELNLSSLELGDSALYFCASSVGLAGEGTNTGELFFGEGSRLTVL.

This clonotype turned up a few times. This chain links TRBV5-1 with TRBJ1-1; D is uncertain. The CDR3 is 15 amino acids. Trimming left V 3 bases short and J 2 bases short, with 14 bases between. Germline CDR1 and CDR2: SGHRS and YFSETQ. CDR3 region: CASSWGMAYNTEAFF. CDR3 bases: TGCGCCAGCAGCTGGGGTATGGCCTACAACACTGAAGCTTTCTTT.

This chain links TRBV30 with TRBJ2-7, with D hard to call. Germline V gene lookup returns CDR1 GTSNPN and CDR2 SVGIG (reference sequence). The CDR3 length is 14 residues. V shed 2 bases and J shed 3 bases, with 14 bases lying between them. The CDR3 loop reads CAWSIGAGYYEQYF. CDR3 coding DNA: TGTGCCTGGAGTATCGGAGCAGGATACTACGAGCAGTACTTC.

This clonotype has more than one count but fewer than ten. The genes are TRBV12-3 or TRBV12-4 and TRBJ2-2; TRBD2 agrees at 9 bases. Germline trimming cut 6 bases from V and 4 bases from J; bases unmatched to any gene: 12. This CDR3 comprises 17 residues. The CDR3 loop is CASSQLAGSLSTGELFF. The CDR3 DNA follows: TGTGCCAGCAGCCAGCTAGCGGGGTCCCTATCCACCGGGGAGCTGTTTTTT.

This clonotype was counted at least ten times. The chain joins TRBV28 to TRBJ1-1; 7 bases line up with TRBD1. V lost 1 base and J lost 4; bases outside the gene matches: 3. The CDR3 totals 14 residues. Per the germline V gene, CDR1 is MDHEN and CDR2 is SYDVKM. In DNA, the CDR3 is TGTGCCAGCAGTTTATTGACAGGGACCACTGAAGCTTTCTTT. Residues: CASSLLTGTTEAFF. Drawing the rest from reference TRBV28 and TRBJ1-1, the complete variable domain is DVKVTQSSRYLVKRTGEKVFLECVQDMDHENMFWYRQDPGLGLRLIYFSYDVKMKEKGDIPEGYSVSREKKERFSLILESASTNQTSMYLCASSLLTGTTEAFFGQGTRLTVV.

This chain links TRBV18 with TRBJ2-1; possibly TRBD1 for D (6 bases). V dropped 3 bases and J dropped 6 bases, with 15 bases sitting between them. CDR3 length: 15 residues. CDR1 KGHSH and CDR2 LQKENI come from the germline V gene. The CDR3 loop is CASSPAGLGGNEQFF. Written as DNA, the CDR3 is TGTGCCAGCTCACCGGCCGGGTTAGGGGGCAATGAGCAGTTCTTC.

This sequence joins TRBV29-1 and TRBJ2-1; the D gene could be TRBD1 or TRBD2 (5 bases each). V was clipped by 5 bases and J by 7 bases, with 9 bases between them. This CDR3 comprises 11 residues. Germline lookup yields CDR1 SQVTM and CDR2 ANQGSEA. The CDR3: CSVRGDNEQFF. The CDR3 coding sequence is TGCAGCGTTAGAGGGGATAATGAGCAGTTCTTC.

This clonotype was seen only a few times. The chain combines TRBV9 with TRBJ1-3, with 7 nucleotides matching TRBD1. The CDR3 is 14 amino acids. Germline V gene data show CDR1 as SGDLS and CDR2 as YYNGEE. Unmatched junction bases numbered 4, after V lost 3 bases and J lost 4 bases. The CDR3 DNA follows: TGTGCCAGCAGCGCCGACAGGGTCGGAAACACCATATATTTT. It yields the protein CASSADRVGNTIYF. The whole variable domain, remainder taken from reference TRBV9 and TRBJ1-3, is DSGVTQTPKHLITATGQRVTLRCSPRSGDLSVYWYQQSLDQGLQFLIQYYNGEERAKGNILERFSAQQFPDLHSELNLSSLELGDSALYFCASSADRVGNTIYFGEGSWLTVV.

V and J are TRBV7-2 and TRBJ2-1; 10 nucleotides line up with TRBD1. Unmatched junction bases numbered 5, after V lost 5 bases and J lost 7 bases. Germline CDR1 and CDR2: SGHTA and FQGNSA. The CDR3 is 14 amino acids. The CDR3 loop is CASSPTGQGNEQFF. CDR3 bases: TGTGCCAGCAGCCCGACGGGACAGGGGAATGAGCAGTTCTTC.

This clonotype was recorded a few times. The J gene is TRBJ2-1, the V gene TRBV5-6; 10 nucleotides agree with TRBD2. V dropped 7 bases and J dropped 3; count of bases not matched to a gene: 7. This CDR3 spans 15 amino acids. Germline V gene lookup returns CDR1 SGHDT and CDR2 YYEEEE. As DNA, the CDR3 is TGTGCCAGCGCCGTCTCTAGCGGGGGCTACAATGAGCAGTTCTTC. It specifies CASAVSSGGYNEQFF.

The V call is TRBV7-2, the J call TRBJ2-3; D unclear. The germline V and J ends were trimmed by 7 bases and 1 base, with 9 bases remaining between them. Germline assignment: CDR1 SGHTA and CDR2 FQGNSA. This CDR3 region has 13 residues. This CDR3 is CASTPPGTDTQYF. Written as DNA, the CDR3 is TGTGCCAGCACCCCCCCCGGCACAGATACGCAGTATTTT.

With regard to this clonotype: The junction departs from the called germline gene at one end, perhaps through a read error. The chain combines TRBV30 with TRBJ2-4, with D unresolved. The CDR3 is 12 residues long. Germline V lookup: CDR1 GTSNPN, CDR2 SVGIG (reference sequence). CDR3 bases: TGTGCCTGGAGTTCGAGCAAAAGCATTCAGTACTTC. This sequence encodes CAWSSSKSIQYF.

The V gene is TRBV4-1, the J gene TRBJ1-4; the D gene is possibly TRBD1 (5 bases). V was trimmed by 4 bases and J by 4 bases, leaving 19 bases between them. The CDR3 length is 17 residues. Looked up from germline, CDR1 is MGHRA and CDR2 is YSYEKL. The CDR3 region has the DNA TGCGCCAGCAGCCCTTCAGACGACAGCGCCTATAATGAAAAACTGTTTTTT. It specifies CASSPSDDSAYNEKLFF.

The table lists this clonotype with many counts. The genes are TRBV5-1 and TRBJ2-1; D is uncertain. Trimming took 0 bases from V and 3 from J, leaving 4 bases between them. The germline V gene has CDR1 SGHRS and CDR2 YFSETQ. This CDR3 is 13 amino acids long. The CDR3, as DNA: TGCGCCAGCAGCTTGGGTAGCTACAATGAGCAGTTCTTC. Encoded protein: CASSLGSYNEQFF.

This clonotype was observed at least ten times. The chain carries TRBV19 and TRBJ2-6; D possibly uses TRBD1 or TRBD2 (5 bases each). V dropped 8 bases and J dropped 0 bases, with 20 bases sitting between them. In germline, CDR1 is LNHDA, CDR2 SQIVND (reference sequence). CDR3 length: 18 amino acids. Here the CDR3 reads CASHPGRMTPSGANVLTF. The DNA for the CDR3 is TGTGCCAGTCATCCGGGACGGATGACTCCCTCTGGGGCCAACGTCCTGACTTTC.

This chain connects TRBV28 to TRBJ2-1; 9 nucleotides match TRBD1. The V gene's germline CDR1 is MDHEN and CDR2 SYDVKM. CDR3 size: 13 residues. J was trimmed by 11 bases and V by 2 bases; bases with no gene match: 4. CDR3 in amino acids: CASSLTTGGQQFF. DNA of the CDR3: TGTGCCAGCAGTTTAACGACAGGGGGACAGCAGTTCTTC.

The rearrangement uses TRBV2 and TRBJ2-1; the D gene is possibly TRBD2 (5 bases). The CDR3 covers 17 residues. Germline lookup yields CDR1 SNHLY and CDR2 FYNNEI. The V and J ends lost 3 bases and 2 bases respectively, with 17 bases between them. In nucleotides, the CDR3 is TGTGCCAGCAGTGATTTTTTGCGGGCGGAAACCTACAATGAGCAGTTCTTC. Translation: CASSDFLRAETYNEQFF. The whole variable domain, remainder taken from reference TRBV2 and TRBJ2-1, is EPEVTQTPSHQVTQMGQEVILRCVPISNHLYFYWYRQILGQKVEFLVSFYNNEISEKSEIFDDQFSVERPDGSNFTLKIRSTKLEDSAMYFCASSDFLRAETYNEQFFGPGTRLTVL.

This clonotype came up many times. The V call is TRBV7-2, the J call TRBJ1-3, with unresolved D. V was trimmed by 6 bases and J by 0 bases, leaving 9 bases between them. Germline V gene lookup returns CDR1 SGHTA and CDR2 FQGNSA. This CDR3 has 14 residues. CDR3 in amino acids: CASSLLNSGNTIYF. The CDR3 DNA reads TGTGCCAGCAGTTTATTGAACTCTGGAAACACCATATATTTT.

This sequence joins TRBV5-6 and TRBJ2-3; tentatively, D is TRBD2 (5 bases). Germline V gene data show CDR1 as SGHDT and CDR2 as YYEEEE. Trimming stripped 2 bases from V and 4 bases from J, with 11 bases between. The CDR3 is 14 residues long. As DNA, the CDR3 is TGTGCCAGCAGCTTACCCTGGGGAGCAGATACGCAGTATTTT. Translated, it gives CASSLPWGADTQYF.

In this sample, this clonotype turned up a few times. The rearrangement links TRBV5-1 to TRBJ2-7, with TRBD1 identical over 7 bases. V shed 0 bases, J shed 4 bases, and the junction held 4 bases outside the gene matches. Germline V gene sequence: CDR1 SGHRS, CDR2 YFSETQ. CDR3 length equals 14 residues. This CDR3 reads CASSLDGRGYEQYF. The DNA for the CDR3 is TGCGCCAGCAGCTTGGATGGCAGGGGGTACGAGCAGTACTTC.

V gene TRBV7-9 combines with J gene TRBJ2-5; 10 bases match TRBD1. Germline V gene sequence: CDR1 SEHNR, CDR2 FQNEAQ (reference sequence). The ends lost 5 bases at V and 4 bases at J; junction bases unmatched: 10. This CDR3 has 16 residues. CDR3 DNA sequence: TGTGCCAGCAGCACCGACAGGGGGCCGAGGTCAGAGACCCAGTACTTC. Amino acid sequence: CASSTDRGPRSETQYF.